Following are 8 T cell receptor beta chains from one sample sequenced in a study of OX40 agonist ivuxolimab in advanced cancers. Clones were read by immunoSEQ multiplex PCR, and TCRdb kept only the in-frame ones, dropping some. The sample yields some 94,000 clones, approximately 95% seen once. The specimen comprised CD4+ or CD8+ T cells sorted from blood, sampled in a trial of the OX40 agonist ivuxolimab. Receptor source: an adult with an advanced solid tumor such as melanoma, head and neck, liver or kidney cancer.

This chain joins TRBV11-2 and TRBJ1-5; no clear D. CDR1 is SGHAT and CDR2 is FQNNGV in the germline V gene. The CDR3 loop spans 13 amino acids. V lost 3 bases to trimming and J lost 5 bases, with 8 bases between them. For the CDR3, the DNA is TGTGCCAGCAGCTTTGGTACAGATCAGCCCCAGCATTTT. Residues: CASSFGTDQPQHF. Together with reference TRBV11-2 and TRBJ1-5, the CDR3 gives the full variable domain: EAGVAQSPRYKIIEKRQSVAFWCNPISGHATLYWYQQILGQGPKLLIQFQNNGVVDDSQLPKDRFSAERLKGVDSTLKIQPAKLEDSAVYLCASSFGTDQPQHFGDGTRLSIL.

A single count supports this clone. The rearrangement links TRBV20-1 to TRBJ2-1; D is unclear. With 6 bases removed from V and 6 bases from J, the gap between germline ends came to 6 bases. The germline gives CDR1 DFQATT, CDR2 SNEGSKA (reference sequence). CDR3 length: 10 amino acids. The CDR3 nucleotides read TGCAGTGCCACCTCCAATGAGCAGTTCTTC. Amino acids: CSATSNEQFF.

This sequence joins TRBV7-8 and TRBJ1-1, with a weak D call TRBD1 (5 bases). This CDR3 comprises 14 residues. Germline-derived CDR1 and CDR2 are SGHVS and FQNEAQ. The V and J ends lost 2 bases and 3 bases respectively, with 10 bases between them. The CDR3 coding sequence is TGTGCCAGCAGCTTAATGGGGGAAGACACTGAAGCTTTCTTT. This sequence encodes CASSLMGEDTEAFF.

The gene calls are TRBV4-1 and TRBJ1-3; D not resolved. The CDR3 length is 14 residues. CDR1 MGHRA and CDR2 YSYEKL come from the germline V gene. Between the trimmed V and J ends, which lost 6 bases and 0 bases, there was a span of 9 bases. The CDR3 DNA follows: TGCGCCAGCAGACCCGGAGACTCTGGAAACACCATATATTTT. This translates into CASRPGDSGNTIYF.

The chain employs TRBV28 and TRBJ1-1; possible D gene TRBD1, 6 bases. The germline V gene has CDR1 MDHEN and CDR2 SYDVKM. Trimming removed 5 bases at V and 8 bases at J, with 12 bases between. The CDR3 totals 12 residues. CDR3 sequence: CASSQGGSEAFF. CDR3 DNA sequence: TGTGCCAGCAGTCAAGGGGGTTCGGAAGCTTTCTTT.

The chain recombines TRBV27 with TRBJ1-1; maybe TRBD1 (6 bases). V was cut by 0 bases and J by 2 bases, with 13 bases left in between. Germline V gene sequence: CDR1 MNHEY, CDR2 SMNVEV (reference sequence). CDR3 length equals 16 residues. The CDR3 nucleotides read TGTGCCAGCAGTTTATCGTATGGGGGGCTCAACACTGAAGCTTTCTTT. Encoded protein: CASSLSYGGLNTEAFF.

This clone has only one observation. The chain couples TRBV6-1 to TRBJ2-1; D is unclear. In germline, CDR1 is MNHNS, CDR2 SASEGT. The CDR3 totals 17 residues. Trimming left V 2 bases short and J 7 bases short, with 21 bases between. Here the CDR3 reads CASSEHGPLSSWNEQFF. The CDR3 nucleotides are TGTGCCAGCAGTGAACATGGACCGCTATCGTCGTGGAATGAGCAGTTCTTC.

The CDR3 region has the DNA TGTGCCAGCAGTTGGACAGGGGGGAGCTCCTACAATGAGCAGTTCTTC. Protein product: CASSWTGGSSYNEQFF. The chain uses TRBV27 and TRBJ2-1; 10 bases map to TRBD1. The germline CDR1 and CDR2 sequences are MNHEY and SMNVEV (reference sequence). V dropped 4 bases and J dropped 0; count of bases not matched to a gene: 3. The length of the CDR3 is 16 residues.